This is a list of T cell receptor beta chains from one sample in a study of blood T cell repertoires in COVID-19. The method was immunoSEQ multiplex PCR; TCRdb's version includes in-frame clones alone and lacks a portion of them. The sample holds approximately 190,000 clones; roughly 84% are singletons and the top ten take about 6.8%. Sequencing was done on a sample of peripheral blood. These receptors all stem from a woman in her thirties or forties who had recovered from COVID-19. Each CDR3 is given with its conserved first and last residue. D genes are given only for firm matches. Size is stated for part of the rows, as once, few or many counts, or as a class when the clone is expanded.

len,j_gene,abundance,v_gene,d_gene,CDR3nt,CDR3aa
16,TRBJ2-1,NA,TRBV15,NA,TGTGCCACCAGCAGAGACCGCGGGGTGTCCTACAATGAGCAGTTCTTC,CATSRDRGVSYNEQFF
15,TRBJ1-1,NA,TRBV28,TRBD1,TGTGCCAGCACTGAACAGGGGATTGGAGGGACTGAAGCTTTCTTT,CASTEQGIGGTEAFF
17,TRBJ2-7,NA,TRBV4-1,NA,TGCGCCAGCAGCCAAGGTGCACAAACCTTGGAGCTCTACGAGCAGTACTTC,CASSQGAQTLELYEQYF
15,TRBJ2-2,few,TRBV30,NA,TGTGCCTGGCGGCACGCACTACTCAACACCGGGGAGCTGTTTTTT,CAWRHALLNTGELFF
14,TRBJ1-1,few,TRBV3-1/TRBV3-2,TRBD1,TGTGCCAGCAGCTCACCGGGACAGCACACTGAAGCTTTCTTT,CASSSPGQHTEAFF
13,TRBJ2-7,NA,TRBV5-1,NA,TGCGCCAGCAGCTTGGATTTATACTACGAGCAGTACTTC,CASSLDLYYEQYF
13,TRBJ1-1,once,TRBV5-4,NA,TGTGCCAGCAGCCAAAGTTCGGGGACTGAAGCTTTCTTT,CASSQSSGTEAFF
15,TRBJ2-7,NA,TRBV3-1/TRBV3-2,NA,TGTGCCAGCAGCCAAGATAAGCGGACCTCCTACGAGCAGTACTTC,CASSQDKRTSYEQYF
12,TRBJ2-2,NA,TRBV5-4,TRBD2,TGTGCCAGTGGGCTAGCGGGAGGGGAGCTGTTTTTT,CASGLAGGELFF
18,TRBJ1-3,once,TRBV3-1/TRBV3-2,NA,TGTGCCAGCAGCCAAGATGCCGTTGTTCCGGGCTCTGGAAACACCATATATTTT,CASSQDAVVPGSGNTIYF
16,TRBJ2-3,NA,TRBV5-1,TRBD2,TGCGCCAGCAGACACGGGAGGGCCGGGGATACAGATACGCAGTATTTT,CASRHGRAGDTDTQYF
11,TRBJ2-7,NA,TRBV5-1,NA,TGCGCCAGCAGTTGGGCAGACGAGCAGTACTTC,CASSWADEQYF
14,TRBJ2-1,NA,TRBV27,NA,TGTGCCAGCAGTACTCTTGGCTCCTACAATGAGCAGTTCTTC,CASSTLGSYNEQFF
13,TRBJ2-7,NA,TRBV6-5,NA,TGTGCCAGCAACCACCGGGACAACTACGAGCAGTACTTC,CASNHRDNYEQYF
13,TRBJ2-6,NA,TRBV28,NA,TGTGCCAGCAGAAGCGACGGGGCCAACGTCCTGACTTTC,CASRSDGANVLTF
15,TRBJ2-1,NA,TRBV10-3,NA,TGTGCCATCAGTGACGGGATAGCGGCCTACAATGAGCAGTTCTTC,CAISDGIAAYNEQFF
16,TRBJ2-1,NA,TRBV7-2,TRBD2,TGTGCCAGCAGCTCCGGACTAGCGGGAGGGCGGAATGAGCAGTTCTTC,CASSSGLAGGRNEQFF
15,TRBJ2-5,NA,TRBV19,TRBD1,TGTGCCAGTATCCAGGGGGCCCATCTCCAAGAGACCCAGTACTTC,CASIQGAHLQETQYF
19,TRBJ2-1,NA,TRBV18,TRBD2,TGTGCCAGCTCACTGGGACTAGCGGGAGGCTTTAGCTCCTACAATGAGCAGTTCTTC,CASSLGLAGGFSSYNEQFF
15,TRBJ2-1,NA,TRBV5-1,NA,TGCGCCAGCAGCTTGGTAGCTGACTCCTACAATGAGCAGTTCTTC,CASSLVADSYNEQFF
12,TRBJ2-7,NA,TRBV27,TRBD1,TGTGCCAGCAGAACAGGGGGGTACGAGCAGTACTTC,CASRTGGYEQYF
14,TRBJ1-1,NA,TRBV28,TRBD1,TGTGCCAGCAGTCCAGGACAGGGTACCCCTGAAGCTTTCTTT,CASSPGQGTPEAFF
22,TRBJ2-1,NA,TRBV12-5,NA,TGTGCTAGTGGTTCGCGACTGGGCGGGACAGCTCCGGACCTAGTTTCCTACAATGAGCAGTTCTTC,CASGSRLGGTAPDLVSYNEQFF
16,TRBJ2-7,NA,TRBV19,TRBD1,TGTGCCAGTAGTAGAAAGGGGCCAGGGGGTGTCTACGAGCAGTACTTC,CASSRKGPGGVYEQYF
13,TRBJ1-6,NA,TRBV7-9,NA,TGTGCCAGCAGCTTAGGGACGGGATCACCCCTCCACTTT,CASSLGTGSPLHF
11,TRBJ1-2,few,TRBV5-4,NA,TGTGCCAGCAGCTTTGGTAGTAGCTACACCTTC,CASSFGSSYTF
16,TRBJ1-4,NA,TRBV19,NA,TGTGCCAGTAACACGGACGCGGGGGGCGCAGGGGAAAAACTGTTTTTT,CASNTDAGGAGEKLFF
14,TRBJ2-1,NA,TRBV7-3,NA,TGTGCCAGCAGCCCGCAGGGCTCCTACAATGAGCAGTTCTTC,CASSPQGSYNEQFF
13,TRBJ2-6,NA,TRBV12-3/TRBV12-4,NA,TGTGCCAGCAGTTTTAGCGGGGCCAACGTCCTGACTTTC,CASSFSGANVLTF
16,TRBJ2-2,few,TRBV5-4,TRBD1,TGTGCCAGCAGACGGGTAGGGACAGGCCTCACCGGGGAGCTGTTTTTT,CASRRVGTGLTGELFF
16,TRBJ1-2,NA,TRBV6-2/TRBV6-3,NA,TGTGCCAGCAGTTACGGGGACAAGGGTTCTCACTATGGCTACACCTTC,CASSYGDKGSHYGYTF
12,TRBJ1-1,NA,TRBV6-5,NA,TGTGCCAGCTCGGGGATGAACACTGAAGCTTTCTTT,CASSGMNTEAFF
14,TRBJ1-3,once,TRBV19,NA,TGTGCCAGTTGCCCGACCGGGGTCAGAAACACCATATATTTT,CASCPTGVRNTIYF
15,TRBJ2-7,NA,TRBV18,NA,TGTGCCAGCTCACCCGGATCTGGAGTCGGCTACGAGCAGTACTTC,CASSPGSGVGYEQYF
13,TRBJ2-7,NA,TRBV6-5,NA,TGTGCCAGCAGACTCCAGGGAAGCTACGAGCAGTACTTC,CASRLQGSYEQYF
12,TRBJ1-4,NA,TRBV9,NA,TGTGCCAGCAGCGGCTATAATGAAAAACTGTTTTTT,CASSGYNEKLFF
16,TRBJ1-5,NA,TRBV6-1,NA,TGTGCCAGCAGTGAAGGGGGAGACCCGGTTGGGGAGCCCCAGCATTTT,CASSEGGDPVGEPQHF
14,TRBJ2-7,NA,TRBV6-5,TRBD1,TGTGCCAGCAGTACGACAGGGGTTTCCTACGAGCAGTACTTC,CASSTTGVSYEQYF
12,TRBJ1-1,NA,TRBV3-1/TRBV3-2,NA,TGTGCCAGCAGCCCAACGGACACTGAAGCTTTCTTT,CASSPTDTEAFF
17,TRBJ1-2,NA,TRBV7-9,TRBD1,TGTGCCAGCAGCTTAGTAGGGGGAGACAGGGACTACTATGGCTACACCTTC,CASSLVGGDRDYYGYTF
12,TRBJ1-6,NA,TRBV30,NA,TGTGCCTGGAGTGTAGGGGGATCACCCCTCCACTTT,CAWSVGGSPLHF
17,TRBJ2-3,NA,TRBV4-2,TRBD1,TGTGCCAGCAGCCAATACACGGACAGGGTGGGCACAGATACGCAGTATTTT,CASSQYTDRVGTDTQYF
16,TRBJ2-5,NA,TRBV9,TRBD2,TGTGCCAGCAGCGTAGTTCCGCTAGCGGGCCAAGAGACCCAGTACTTC,CASSVVPLAGQETQYF
15,TRBJ2-7,NA,TRBV3-1/TRBV3-2,TRBD2,TGTGCCAGCAGCCAAGTGGCTAGCGGCACCTACGAGCAGTACTTC,CASSQVASGTYEQYF
13,TRBJ1-2,few,TRBV30,TRBD1,TGTGCCTGGACCCCCGGGACAGCGTTGGGCTACACCTTC,CAWTPGTALGYTF
15,TRBJ1-1,once,TRBV13,NA,TGTGCCAGCAGCTTAGGTGGCGGGGATTACACTGAAGCTTTCTTT,CASSLGGGDYTEAFF
14,TRBJ2-2,NA,TRBV6-4,TRBD1,TGTGCCAGCAGTGCAAGGACAGGGCCCGGGGAGCTGTTTTTT,CASSARTGPGELFF
13,TRBJ2-6,once,TRBV11-3,NA,TGTGCCAGCAGCCCCTTTAGGGCCAACGTCCTGACTTTC,CASSPFRANVLTF